This entry features one T cell receptor beta chain sequence. These data are taken from a study of blood T cell repertoires in COVID-19. Study at large: Sample material is recorded as cDNA or gDNA derived from T cells, B-cell-depleted T cells, or PBMCs.

The participants were between about 18 and 100 years old and came from under 25 US areas. Participant-reported clinical history was the basis for cohort assignment. V trimming: 3 bases; J trimming: 7 bases; junction bases outside the gene matches: 5. CDR3 length: 13 amino acids. Germline V gene data show CDR1 as SEHNR and CDR2 as FQNEAQ (reference sequence). Measured with immunoSEQ multiplex PCR; TCRdb has only the in-frame clones, and not every one. The data show more than 250,000 clones, around 80% seen once. This chain joins TRBV7-9 and TRBJ1-2; 7 nucleotides match TRBD1. Sample: PBMCs or T cells enriched from blood (not recorded which). This clonotype originated in a man aged 40-50 years who had been exposed to COVID-19. For the CDR3, the DNA is TGTGCCAGCAGCTTTGAACAGGGGTTTGGCTACACCTTC. It specifies CASSFEQGFGYTF.